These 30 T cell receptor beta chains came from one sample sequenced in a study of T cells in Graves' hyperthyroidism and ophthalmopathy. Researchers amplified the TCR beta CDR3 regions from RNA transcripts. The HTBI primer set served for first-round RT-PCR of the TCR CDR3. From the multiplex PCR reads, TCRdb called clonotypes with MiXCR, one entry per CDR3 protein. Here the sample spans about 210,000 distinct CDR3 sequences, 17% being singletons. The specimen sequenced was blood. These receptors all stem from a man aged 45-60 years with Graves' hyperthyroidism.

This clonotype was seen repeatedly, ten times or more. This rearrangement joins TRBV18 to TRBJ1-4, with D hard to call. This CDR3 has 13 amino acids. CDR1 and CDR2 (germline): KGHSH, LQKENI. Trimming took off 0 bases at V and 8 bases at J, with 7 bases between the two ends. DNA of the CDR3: TGTGCCAGCTCACCACCGTCGGAGGAAAAACTGTTTTTT. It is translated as CASSPPSEEKLFF.

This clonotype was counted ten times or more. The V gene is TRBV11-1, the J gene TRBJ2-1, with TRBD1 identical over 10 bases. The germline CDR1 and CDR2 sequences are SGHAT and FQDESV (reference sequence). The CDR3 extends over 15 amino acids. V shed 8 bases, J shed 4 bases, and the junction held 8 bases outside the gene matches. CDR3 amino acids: CASGPGQGLYNEQFF. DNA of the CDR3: TGTGCCAGCGGTCCGGGACAGGGGCTTTACAATGAGCAGTTCTTC.

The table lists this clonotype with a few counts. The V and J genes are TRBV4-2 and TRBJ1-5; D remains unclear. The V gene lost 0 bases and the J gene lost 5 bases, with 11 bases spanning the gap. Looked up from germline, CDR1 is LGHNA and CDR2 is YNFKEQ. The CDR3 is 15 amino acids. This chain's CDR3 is CASSQERRADQPQHF. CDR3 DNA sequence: TGTGCCAGCAGCCAAGAAAGGAGGGCGGATCAGCCCCAGCATTTT.

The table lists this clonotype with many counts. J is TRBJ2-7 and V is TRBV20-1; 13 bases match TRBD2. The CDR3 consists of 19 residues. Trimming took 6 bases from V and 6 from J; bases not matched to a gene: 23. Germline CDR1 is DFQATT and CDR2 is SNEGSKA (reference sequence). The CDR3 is CSARIRVSSVGLAGLEQYF. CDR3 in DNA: TGCAGTGCACGTATAAGGGTCTCATCAGTGGGACTAGCGGGACTCGAGCAGTACTTC.

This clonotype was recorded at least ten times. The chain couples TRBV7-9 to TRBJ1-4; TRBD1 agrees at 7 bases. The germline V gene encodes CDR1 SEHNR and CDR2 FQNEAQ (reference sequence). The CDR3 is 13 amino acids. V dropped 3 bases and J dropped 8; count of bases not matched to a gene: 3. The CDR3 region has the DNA TGTGCCAGCAGCTTGACAGGGAAAGAAAAACTGTTTTTT. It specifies CASSLTGKEKLFF.

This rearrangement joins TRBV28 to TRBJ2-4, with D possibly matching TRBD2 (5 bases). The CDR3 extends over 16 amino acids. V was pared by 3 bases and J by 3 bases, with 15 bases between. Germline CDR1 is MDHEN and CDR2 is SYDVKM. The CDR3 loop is CASSLWGIAGKNIQYF. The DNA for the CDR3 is TGTGCCAGCAGTTTGTGGGGAATTGCGGGCAAAAACATTCAGTACTTC.

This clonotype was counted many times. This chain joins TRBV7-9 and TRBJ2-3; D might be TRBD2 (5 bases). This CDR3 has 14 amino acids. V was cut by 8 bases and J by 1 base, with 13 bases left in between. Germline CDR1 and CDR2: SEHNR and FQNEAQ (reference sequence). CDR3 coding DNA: TGTGCCAGCCCCGGGGTATTCGGCACAGATACGCAGTATTTT. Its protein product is CASPGVFGTDTQYF.

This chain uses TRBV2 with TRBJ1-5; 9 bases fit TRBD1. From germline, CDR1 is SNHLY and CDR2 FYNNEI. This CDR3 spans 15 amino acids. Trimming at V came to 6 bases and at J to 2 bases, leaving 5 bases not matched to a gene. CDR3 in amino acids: CASSGGQGGNQPQHF. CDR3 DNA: TGTGCCAGCAGCGGGGGACAGGGCGGCAATCAGCCCCAGCATTTT.

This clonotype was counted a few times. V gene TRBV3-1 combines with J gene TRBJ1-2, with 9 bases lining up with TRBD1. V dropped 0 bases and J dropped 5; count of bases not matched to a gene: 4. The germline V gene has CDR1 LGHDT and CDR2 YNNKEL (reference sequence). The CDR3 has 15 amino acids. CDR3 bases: TGTGCCAGCAGCCAAGATTTAGGGACAGGGTATGGCTACACCTTC. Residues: CASSQDLGTGYGYTF.

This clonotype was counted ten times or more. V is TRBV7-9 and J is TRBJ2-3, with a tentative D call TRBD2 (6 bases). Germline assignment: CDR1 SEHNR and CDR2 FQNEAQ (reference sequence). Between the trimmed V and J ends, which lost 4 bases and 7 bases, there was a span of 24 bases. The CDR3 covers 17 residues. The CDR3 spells CASSSSGSDTWTNTQYF. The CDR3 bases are TGTGCCAGCAGCTCCTCCGGGAGTGACACCTGGACCAATACGCAGTATTTT.

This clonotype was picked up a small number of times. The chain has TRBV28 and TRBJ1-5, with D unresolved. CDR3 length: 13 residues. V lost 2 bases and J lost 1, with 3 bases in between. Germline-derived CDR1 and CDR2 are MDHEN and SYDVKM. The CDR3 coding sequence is TGTGCCAGCAGTTTACCAAGCAATCAGCCCCAGCATTTT. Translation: CASSLPSNQPQHF.

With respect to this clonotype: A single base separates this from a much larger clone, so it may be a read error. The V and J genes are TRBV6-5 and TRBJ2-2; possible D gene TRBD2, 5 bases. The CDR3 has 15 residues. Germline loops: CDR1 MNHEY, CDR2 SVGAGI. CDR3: CAGSSSGRMDGELFF. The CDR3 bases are TGTGCCGGCAGTTCATCGGGAAGGATGGACGGGGAGCTGTTTTTT.

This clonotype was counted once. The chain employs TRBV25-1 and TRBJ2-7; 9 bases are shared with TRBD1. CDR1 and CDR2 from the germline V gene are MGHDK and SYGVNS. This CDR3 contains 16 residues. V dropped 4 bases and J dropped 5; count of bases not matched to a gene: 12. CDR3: CASSGTTGGVFDEQYF. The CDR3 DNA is TGTGCCAGCAGTGGTACGACAGGGGGAGTTTTTGACGAGCAGTACTTC.

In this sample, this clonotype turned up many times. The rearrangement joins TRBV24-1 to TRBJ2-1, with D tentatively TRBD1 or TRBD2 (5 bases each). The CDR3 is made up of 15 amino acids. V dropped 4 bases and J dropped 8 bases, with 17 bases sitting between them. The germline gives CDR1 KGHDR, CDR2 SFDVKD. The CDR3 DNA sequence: TGTGCCACCAGTGAACCCCAAACGGGGCTCGATGAGCAGTTCTTC. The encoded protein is CATSEPQTGLDEQFF.

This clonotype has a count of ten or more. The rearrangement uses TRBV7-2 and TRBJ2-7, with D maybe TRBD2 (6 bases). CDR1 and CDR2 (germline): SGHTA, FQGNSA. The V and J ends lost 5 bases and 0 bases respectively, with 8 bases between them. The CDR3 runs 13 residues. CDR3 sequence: CASSRDFSYEQYF. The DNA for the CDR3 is TGTGCCAGCAGCCGGGACTTCTCCTACGAGCAGTACTTC.

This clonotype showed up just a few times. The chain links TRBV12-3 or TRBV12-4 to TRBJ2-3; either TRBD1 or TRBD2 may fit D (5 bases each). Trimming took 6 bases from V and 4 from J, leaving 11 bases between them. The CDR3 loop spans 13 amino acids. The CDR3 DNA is TGTGCCAGCAGCCTGGGGGACGCAGATACGCAGTATTTT. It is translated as CASSLGDADTQYF.

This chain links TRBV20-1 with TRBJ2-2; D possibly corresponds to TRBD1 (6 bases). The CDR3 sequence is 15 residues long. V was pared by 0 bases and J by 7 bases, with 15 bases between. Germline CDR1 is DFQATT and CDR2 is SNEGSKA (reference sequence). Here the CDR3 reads CSARDRGSGYGELFF. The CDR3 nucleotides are TGCAGTGCTAGAGATAGGGGGAGCGGATACGGGGAGCTGTTTTTT.

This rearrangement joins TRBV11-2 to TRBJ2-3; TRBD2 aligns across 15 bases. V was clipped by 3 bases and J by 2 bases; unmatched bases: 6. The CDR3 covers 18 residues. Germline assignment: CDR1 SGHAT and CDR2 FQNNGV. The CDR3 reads CASSLGTSGGRITDTQYF. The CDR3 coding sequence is TGTGCCAGCAGCTTGGGGACTAGCGGGGGGCGAATCACAGATACGCAGTATTTT.

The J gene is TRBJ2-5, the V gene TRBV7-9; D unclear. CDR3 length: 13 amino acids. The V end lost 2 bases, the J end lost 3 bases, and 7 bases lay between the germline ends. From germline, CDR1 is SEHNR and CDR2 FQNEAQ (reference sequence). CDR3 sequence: CASSLTREETQYF. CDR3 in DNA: TGTGCCAGCAGCTTAACTCGGGAAGAGACCCAGTACTTC.

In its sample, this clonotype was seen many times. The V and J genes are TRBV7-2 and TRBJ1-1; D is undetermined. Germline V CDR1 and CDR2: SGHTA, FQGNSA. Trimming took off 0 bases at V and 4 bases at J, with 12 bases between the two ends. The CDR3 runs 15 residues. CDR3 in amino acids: CASSLAPGSSTEAFF. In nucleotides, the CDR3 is TGTGCCAGCAGCTTAGCCCCAGGTTCGAGCACTGAAGCTTTCTTT.

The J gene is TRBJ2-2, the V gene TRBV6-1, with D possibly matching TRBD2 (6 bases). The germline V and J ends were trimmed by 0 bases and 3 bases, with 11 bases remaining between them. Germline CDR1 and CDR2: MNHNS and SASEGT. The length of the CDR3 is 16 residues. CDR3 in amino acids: CASSEAASVHTGELFF. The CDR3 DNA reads TGTGCCAGCAGTGAAGCGGCTAGCGTCCACACCGGGGAGCTGTTTTTT.

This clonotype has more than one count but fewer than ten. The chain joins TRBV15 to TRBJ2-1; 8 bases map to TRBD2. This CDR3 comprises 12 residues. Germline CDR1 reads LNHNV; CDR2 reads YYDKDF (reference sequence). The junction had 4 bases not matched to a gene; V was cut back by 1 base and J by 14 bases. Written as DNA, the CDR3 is TGTGCCACCAGCAGAGCGGGGGGGCCCAAGTTCTTC. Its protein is CATSRAGGPKFF.

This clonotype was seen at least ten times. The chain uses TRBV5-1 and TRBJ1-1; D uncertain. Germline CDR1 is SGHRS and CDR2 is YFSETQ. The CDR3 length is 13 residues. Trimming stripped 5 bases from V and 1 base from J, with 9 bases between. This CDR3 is CASRVLENTEAFF. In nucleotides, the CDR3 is TGCGCCAGCAGAGTTTTAGAGAACACTGAAGCTTTCTTT.

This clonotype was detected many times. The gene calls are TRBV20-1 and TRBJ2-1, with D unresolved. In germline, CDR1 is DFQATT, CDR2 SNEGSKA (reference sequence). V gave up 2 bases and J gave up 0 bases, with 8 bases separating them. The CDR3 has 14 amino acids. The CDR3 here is CSARRRRSYNEQFF. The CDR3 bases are TGCAGTGCTAGAAGGCGGCGCTCCTACAATGAGCAGTTCTTC.

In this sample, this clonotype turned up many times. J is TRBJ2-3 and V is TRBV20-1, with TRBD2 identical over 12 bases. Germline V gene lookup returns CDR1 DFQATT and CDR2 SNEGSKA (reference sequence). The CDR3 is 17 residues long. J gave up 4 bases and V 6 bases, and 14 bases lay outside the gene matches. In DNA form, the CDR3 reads TGCAGTGCACTGAACCCGACTAGCGGGAGTATCGCAGATACGCAGTATTTT. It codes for CSALNPTSGSIADTQYF.

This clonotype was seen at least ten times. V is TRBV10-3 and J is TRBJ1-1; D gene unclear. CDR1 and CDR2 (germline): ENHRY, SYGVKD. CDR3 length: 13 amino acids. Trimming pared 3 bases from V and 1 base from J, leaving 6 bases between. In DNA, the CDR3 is TGTGCCATCAGTGAATCCAGGAACACTGAAGCTTTCTTT. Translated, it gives CAISESRNTEAFF.

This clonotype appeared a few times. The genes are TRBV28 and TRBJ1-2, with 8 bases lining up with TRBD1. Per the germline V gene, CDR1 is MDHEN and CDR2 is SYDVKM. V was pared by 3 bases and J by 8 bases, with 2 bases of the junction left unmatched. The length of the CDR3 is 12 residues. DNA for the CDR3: TGTGCCAGCAGTTTGGACAGGGAAGGCTACACCTTC. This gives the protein CASSLDREGYTF.

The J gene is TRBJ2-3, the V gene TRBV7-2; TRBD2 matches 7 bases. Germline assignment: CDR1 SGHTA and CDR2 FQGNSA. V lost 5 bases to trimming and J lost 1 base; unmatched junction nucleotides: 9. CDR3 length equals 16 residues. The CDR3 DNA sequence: TGTGCCAGCAGCGACGGACTAGTGGGAGGCACAGATACGCAGTATTTT. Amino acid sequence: CASSDGLVGGTDTQYF.

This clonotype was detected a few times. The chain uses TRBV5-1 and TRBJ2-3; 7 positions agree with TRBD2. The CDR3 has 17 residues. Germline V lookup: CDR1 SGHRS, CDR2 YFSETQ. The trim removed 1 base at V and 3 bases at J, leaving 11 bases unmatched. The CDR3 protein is CASSLWGGAQRTDTQYF. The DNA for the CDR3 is TGCGCCAGCAGCTTGTGGGGGGGAGCGCAGAGGACAGATACGCAGTATTTT.

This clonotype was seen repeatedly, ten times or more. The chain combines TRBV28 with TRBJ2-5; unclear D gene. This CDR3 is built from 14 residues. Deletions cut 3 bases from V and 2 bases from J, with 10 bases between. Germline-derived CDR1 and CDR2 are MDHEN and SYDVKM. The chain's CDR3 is CASSFMGIQETQYF. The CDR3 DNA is TGTGCCAGCAGTTTCATGGGGATTCAAGAGACCCAGTACTTC.